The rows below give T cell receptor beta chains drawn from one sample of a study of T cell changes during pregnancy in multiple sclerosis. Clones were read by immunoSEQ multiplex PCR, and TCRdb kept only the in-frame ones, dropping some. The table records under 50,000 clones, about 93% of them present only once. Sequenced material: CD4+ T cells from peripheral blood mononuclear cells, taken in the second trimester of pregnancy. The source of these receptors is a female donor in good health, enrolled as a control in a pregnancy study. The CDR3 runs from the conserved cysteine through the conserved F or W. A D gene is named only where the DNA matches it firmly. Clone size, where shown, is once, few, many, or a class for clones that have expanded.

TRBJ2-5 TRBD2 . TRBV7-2 CASSFLTSGGAEWETQYF TGTGCCAGCAGCTTCCTGACTAGCGGGGGGGCCGAGTGGGAGACCCAGTACTTC
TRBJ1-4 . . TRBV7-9 CASSPAGSGEKLFF TGTGCCAGCAGTCCAGCAGGGTCCGGAGAAAAACTGTTTTTT
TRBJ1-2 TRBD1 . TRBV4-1 CASSQERGRTGYTF TGCGCCAGCAGCCAAGAGAGGGGGCGGACAGGCTACACCTTC
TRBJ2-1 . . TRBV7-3 CASSLTGDSYNEQFF TGTGCCAGCAGCTTAACCGGGGACTCCTACAATGAGCAGTTCTTC
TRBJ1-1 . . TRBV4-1 CASSQTGLNTEAFF TGCGCCAGCAGCCAAACAGGGCTGAACACTGAAGCTTTCTTT
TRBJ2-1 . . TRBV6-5 CASSKPGTSYNEQFF TGTGCCAGCAGTAAACCAGGAACTTCCTACAATGAGCAGTTCTTC
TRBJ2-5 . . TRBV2 CASSVRGETQYF TGTGCCAGCAGTGTCAGGGGCGAGACCCAGTACTTC
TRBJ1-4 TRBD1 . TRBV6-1 CASRQGALNEKLFF TGTGCCAGTAGACAGGGGGCACTTAATGAAAAACTGTTTTTT
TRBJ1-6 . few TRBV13 CASSFETVGSPLHF TGTGCCAGCAGCTTTGAGACAGTCGGGTCACCCCTCCACTTT
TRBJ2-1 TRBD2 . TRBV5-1 CASSLALAGGFKGQFF TGCGCCAGCAGCTTGGCTCTAGCGGGAGGCTTCAAAGGGCAGTTCTTC
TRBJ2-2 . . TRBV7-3 CASSLLGVSNTGELFF TGTGCCAGCAGCCTCTTAGGAGTATCGAACACCGGGGAGCTGTTTTTT
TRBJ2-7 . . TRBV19 CASSITGRGFYEQYF TGTGCCAGTAGTATTACAGGGAGAGGGTTCTACGAGCAGTACTTC
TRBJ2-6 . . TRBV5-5 CASSLVEGRLSGANVLTF TGTGCCAGCAGCTTGGTCGAGGGGAGGCTCTCTGGGGCCAACGTCCTGACTTTC
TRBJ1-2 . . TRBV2 CASSESVGGANYGYTF TGTGCCAGCAGTGAGTCGGTGGGGGGGGCGAACTATGGCTACACCTTC
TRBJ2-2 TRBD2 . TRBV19 CASSIRGGVTGELFF TGTGCCAGTAGTATTCGCGGGGGAGTGACCGGGGAGCTGTTTTTT
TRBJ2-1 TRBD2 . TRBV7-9 CASSVGLAREQFF TGTGCCAGCAGCGTGGGACTAGCAAGGGAGCAGTTCTTC
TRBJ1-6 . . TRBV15 CATSSLGLDNSPLHF TGTGCCACCAGCAGTTTAGGACTGGATAATTCACCCCTCCACTTT
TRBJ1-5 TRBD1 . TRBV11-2 CASSVMTGDNQPQHF TGTGCCAGCAGCGTAATGACAGGGGATAATCAGCCCCAGCATTTT
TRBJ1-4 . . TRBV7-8 CASSPREDSEKLFF TGTGCCAGCAGCCCCAGGGAAGACTCTGAAAAACTGTTTTTT
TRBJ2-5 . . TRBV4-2 CASSQGDSQETQYF TGTGCCAGCAGCCAAGGGGACTCACAGGAGACCCAGTACTTC
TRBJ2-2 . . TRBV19 CASTDQGNTGELFF TGTGCCAGTACGGATCAGGGGAACACCGGGGAGCTGTTTTTT
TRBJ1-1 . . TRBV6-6 CASSPPGGGTEAFF TGTGCCAGCAGCCCGCCTGGCGGGGGCACTGAAGCTTTCTTT
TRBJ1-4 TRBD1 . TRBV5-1 CASSFQTGRGEKLFF TGCGCCAGCAGCTTCCAGACAGGGCGTGGAGAAAAACTGTTTTTT
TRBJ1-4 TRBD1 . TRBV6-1 CARPGQGNEKLFF TGTGCCCGCCCGGGACAGGGAAATGAAAAACTGTTTTTT
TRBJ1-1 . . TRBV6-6 CASTRGSMNIEAFF TGTGCCAGCACCAGAGGGAGTATGAACATTGAAGCTTTCTTT
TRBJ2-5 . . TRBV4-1 CASSAGLQSQQYF TGCGCCAGCAGCGCCGGACTTCAGAGCCAGCAGTACTTC